Here is one TCR beta chain with its context. The antigen remains undetermined. CDR1 is SGHTA, CDR2 FQGNSA, per germline. The V end lost 4 bases, the J end lost 8 bases, and 17 bases lay between the germline ends. This CDR3 comprises 15 residues. The data are from a study of beta chain features in type 1 diabetes. Since all of the isolated RNA was reverse transcribed, expressed TCRB transcripts were what got sequenced. The assay was immunoSEQ multiplex PCR, and TCRdb's table has in-frame clones only and misses some. Of roughly 24,000 clones listed, roughly 66% were seen once; the top ten hold about 4%. General observations from the study: Significant though moderate, a shortening of TCRB CDR3s appeared in all four CD4+ subsets of Type 1 diabetes patients. A definitive answer on HLA type influencing TCRB rearrangement was not reached here.

Sequencing was done on a sample of Tregs from blood. The chain employs TRBV7-2 and TRBJ2-2; D is unresolved. The receptor comes from a man aged 18-30 years with type 1 diabetes. CDR3 DNA: TGTGCCAGCAGCTATAAAATTATACAGTCAGGGGAGCTGTTTTTT. Residues: CASSYKIIQSGELFF. Based on the CDR3 plus reference TRBV7-2 and TRBJ2-2, the full variable domain is GAGVSQSPSNKVTEKGKDVELRCDPISGHTALYWYRQSLGQGLEFLIYFQGNSAPDKSGLPSDRFSAERTGGSVSTLTIQRTQQEDSAVYLCASSYKIIQSGELFFGEGSRLTVL.